This record covers a single T cell receptor (beta chain). What it binds is unknown. From germline, CDR1 is SGHVS and CDR2 FQNEAQ. CDR3 length equals 18 residues. V lost 4 bases to trimming and J lost 1 base; unmatched junction nucleotides: 8. TCRdb reprocessed the RT-PCR reads via MiXCR and lists one record per CDR3 protein. The sample includes around 760,000 distinct CDR3 sequences, 14% of them seen just once. The data originate from a study of response to subunit inactivated influenza vaccine. Study observations and caveats: Few new T cells, the authors suggested, are recruited by each seasonal influenza vaccination.

The receptor was isolated from a man aged 45 to 65 who received an inactivated influenza vaccine. The rearrangement joins TRBV7-8 to TRBJ2-2; 11 bases fit TRBD2. The specimen was PBMCs from blood, collected 14 days before vaccination. CDR3 coding DNA: TGTGCCAGCAGCTCCCCTCCAGGGACTAGCGGGAACACCGGGGAGCTGTTTTTT. It encodes CASSSPPGTSGNTGELFF.